One sample yielded the 12 T cell receptor beta chains listed below, sequenced in a study of T cell responses to AZD1222 COVID-19 vaccine. Produced via immunoSEQ multiplex PCR; TCRdb's table is partial and in-frame only. The table records some 120,000 clones, just under 90% of them present only once. Sequencing was performed on peripheral blood, taken on day 0 of AZD1222 vaccination. These receptors were collected from an adult in good health.

The rearrangement links TRBV19 to TRBJ2-7, with D tentatively TRBD2 (6 bases). V lost 4 bases to trimming and J lost 3 bases, with 16 bases between them. Germline CDR1 reads LNHDA; CDR2 reads SQIVND (reference sequence). The CDR3 extends over 15 amino acids. The CDR3 here is CASSTTRDSYYEQYF. CDR3 in DNA: TGTGCCAGTAGTACTACCCGGGACTCCTACTACGAGCAGTACTTC.

The rearrangement uses TRBV10-3 and TRBJ2-7; 13 bases match TRBD2. Germline V lookup: CDR1 ENHRY, CDR2 SYGVKD. This CDR3 comprises 16 residues. V lost 3 bases and J lost 4; bases outside the gene matches: 6. The CDR3 nucleotides read TGTGCCATCAGTGAACAACTAGCGGGAGGGAGATACGAGCAGTACTTC. Translated: CAISEQLAGGRYEQYF.

This chain uses TRBV27 with TRBJ2-1, with 11 bases that match TRBD2. The V gene end was trimmed by 6 bases and the J gene end by 15 bases; junction bases not matched to a gene: 7. The length of the CDR3 is 12 residues. Germline CDR1 MNHEY, CDR2 SMNVEV (reference sequence). Here the CDR3 DNA reads TGTGCCAGCAGAAATAGCGGGGGGGCCCCGTTCTTC. Translation: CASRNSGGAPFF.

This chain connects TRBV18 to TRBJ2-7; TRBD1 matches 8 bases. CDR3 length: 16 amino acids. With 4 bases clipped from V and 5 bases from J, the junction kept 13 bases outside the gene matches. Germline assignment: CDR1 KGHSH and CDR2 LQKENI. The CDR3 coding sequence is TGTGCCAGCTCACTGGGAAACAGGGGGATAAGGGACGAGCAGTACTTC. This codes for CASSLGNRGIRDEQYF.

The chain has TRBV5-4 and TRBJ2-5, with TRBD2 identical over 13 bases. The CDR3 has 16 amino acids. Germline V gene data show CDR1 as SGHNT and CDR2 as YYREEE (reference sequence). The junction had 8 bases not matched to a gene; V was cut back by 4 bases and J by 5 bases. CDR3 protein: CASSQTGLAGLETQYF. The CDR3 DNA sequence: TGTGCCAGCAGCCAAACGGGACTAGCGGGATTGGAGACCCAGTACTTC.

This clone was counted a few times. The chain recombines TRBV7-9 with TRBJ1-3; unclear D gene. V lost 2 bases and J lost 4, with 6 bases in between. In germline, CDR1 is SEHNR, CDR2 FQNEAQ (reference sequence). This CDR3 is 13 amino acids long. Here the CDR3 DNA reads TGTGCCAGCAGCTTAAGCGCGGGAAACACCATATATTTT. Its translation is CASSLSAGNTIYF.

This clone was seen a handful of times. The genes are TRBV24-1 and TRBJ2-5; D perhaps matches TRBD1 (5 bases). This CDR3 has 16 residues. V was shortened by 0 bases and J by 1 base, with 11 bases between the two germline ends. Germline CDR1 and CDR2: KGHDR and SFDVKD. The CDR3 nucleotides are TGTGCCACCAGTGATTTGTCGCAGGGCCTCCAAGAGACCCAGTACTTC. Its protein product is CATSDLSQGLQETQYF.

This rearrangement joins TRBV2 to TRBJ1-6; D possibly corresponds to TRBD1 (6 bases). The germline gives CDR1 SNHLY, CDR2 FYNNEI. This CDR3 contains 14 residues. The V end lost 4 bases, the J end lost 4 bases, and 8 bases lay between the germline ends. DNA for the CDR3: TGTGCCAGCAGTGTAAGGGGGTATAATTCACCCCTCCACTTT. It yields the protein CASSVRGYNSPLHF.

The CDR3 bases are TGTGCCAGCAGCGTAAGCGGGAGTGAAAAACTGTTTTTT. Its protein product is CASSVSGSEKLFF. The chain uses TRBV9 and TRBJ1-4; no reliable D call. The CDR3 totals 13 residues. CDR1 and CDR2 (germline): SGDLS, YYNGEE. The ends were cut back, 1 base at V and 7 bases at J, with 8 bases in the middle. Full variable domain (missing parts from reference TRBV9 and TRBJ1-4): DSGVTQTPKHLITATGQRVTLRCSPRSGDLSVYWYQQSLDQGLQFLIQYYNGEERAKGNILERFSAQQFPDLHSELNLSSLELGDSALYFCASSVSGSEKLFFGSGTQLSVL.

This chain joins TRBV4-2 and TRBJ1-1; D remains unclear. The V gene's germline CDR1 is LGHNA and CDR2 YNFKEQ. Trimming shortened V by 1 base and J by 7 bases, and 4 bases separated the two germline ends. This CDR3 region has 11 residues. This CDR3 reads CASSQGDEAFF. The CDR3, as DNA: TGTGCCAGCAGCCAAGGGGATGAAGCTTTCTTT.

This chain uses TRBV4-1 with TRBJ2-3; the D gene is possibly TRBD2 (6 bases). CDR1 is MGHRA, CDR2 YSYEKL, per germline. This CDR3 has 14 residues. The ends were cut back, 2 bases at V and 2 bases at J, with 8 bases in the middle. CDR3 nucleotide sequence: TGCGCCAGCAGCCAAACGGGGGTCACAGATACGCAGTATTTT. Residues: CASSQTGVTDTQYF.

The chain employs TRBV7-2 and TRBJ2-3, with 12 bases identical to TRBD2. The CDR3 spans 16 residues. The V gene end was trimmed by 4 bases and the J gene end by 5 bases; junction bases not matched to a gene: 7. Germline CDR1 SGHTA, CDR2 FQGNSA. In nucleotides, the CDR3 is TGTGCCAGCAGCTACGGACTAGCGGGATCTATAGATACGCAGTATTTT. It is translated as CASSYGLAGSIDTQYF.